This TCR beta chain was recorded in a study of cytomegalovirus exposure and HLA in healthy donors (dated by TCRdb to between 2016 and 2019). In terms of the full investigation: An earlier analysis of approximately 600 of the donors reported about 290 Gb of sequence data and around 110 million unique TCR beta sequences from about 180 million T cells. An early release that covered some 640 HLA-typed donors contained around 300 gigabases of sequencing data and 85 million to 100 million unique TCR sequences. Of the roughly 400 genotyped donors, about 84% fell in the genetic ancestry cluster associated with self-reported Caucasian donors. The study aimed to test whether signatures of past pathogen exposure could be identified by cataloging public T cell receptors. Using immunosequencing, the study profiled T cell repertoires from roughly 650 subjects and related those repertoires to cytomegalovirus serostatus. Along with the approximately 600-subject first cohort, a separate validation cohort of 120 different subjects was used. The study combined high-throughput TCR immunosequencing, statistical association of individual TCRs with disease status, and machine learning to predict cytomegalovirus infection status. In a later analysis, previously published TCR beta repertoires from 500 to 750 donors were re-analyzed and high-resolution HLA genotyping was added so that TCR occurrence patterns could be studied. Rather than using new phenotypic data, the later analysis identified candidate immune exposures from TCR beta sequences and from how often those sequences occurred across donors. To decide whether each TCR beta V gene segment behaved as functional or pseudogenic, an earlier analysis of fewer than 750 of the donors relied on high-throughput TCR beta sequencing. Alongside the repertoire data, information on donor age, sex, ethnicity and CMV serostatus was compiled. In a later genetic analysis, genome-wide SNP genotypes for about three fifths of the roughly 670 donors were used, and that subset was treated as a discovery cohort. Every repertoire in the discovery cohort had been generated on one and the same sequencing platform. HLA typing covered class I and class II loci at four-digit resolution. The number of donors typed differed by locus, with about 620-630 for A, B, C, DRB1 and DQB1, roughly 520 for DQA1, under 610 for DPA1, and 400 to 490 for DPB1. About five DR-DQ haplotypes were handled as single units for association and clustering, since linkage in the cohort was strong. Across approximately 420 genotyped donors of the cohort, an average of roughly 250,000 unique TCR beta nucleotide sequences per donor were sequenced, and approximately 19% of those sequences were non-productive. What the study reported, not specific to this receptor: In a later analysis, HLA-associated TCR beta chains were found to be more clonally expanded and to have lower generation probabilities than equally common non-associated chains. In a later analysis, more than 15,000 TCR beta sequences were associated with specific HLA alleles at a false discovery rate of 0.05. When HLA alleles, especially DR and DQ, strongly co-occurred, attributing TCR associations to individual alleles was difficult. Most TCR sequences were observed very rarely across donors, whereas some public TCRs were present in many individuals. A further reported finding was that TCR beta sequences accurately predicted the HLA-A and HLA-B alleles for most subjects in the first cohort. In this cohort, only TCR beta chains were sequenced, and detectable features were limited by the absence of alpha or paired-chain data. Broadly in line with IMGT annotations, most TCR beta V segments showed up in productive rearrangements about 87% or about 30% of the time in an earlier analysis of several hundred of the donors. Over 15 rarely observed V segments, including chromosome 9 orphons, were excluded from the earlier analysis of a few hundred of the donors because counts were too low. Cytomegalovirus status was reported to be diagnosed by the classifier with high specificity and sensitivity in both the original and validation cohorts. A later analysis reported that several top co-occurrence clusters appeared linked to parvovirus B19, influenza, CMV and Epstein-Barr virus. The presence/absence analyses assumed that sequencing depth was roughly uniform across donors, and that assumption may not be true. V-gene and J-gene trimming of TCR beta chains was associated with a missense DCLRE1C variant in a later genetic analysis, and the association was replicated in an independent cohort. In a later analysis, TCR association rates were found to vary across HLA loci, with the most associated TCRs seen for DRB1 alleles and the fewest for HLA-C alleles. The study gave a list of 150 to 200 TCR beta chains associated with cytomegalovirus. Some IMGT-functional V segments, including TRBV6-2 and TRBV6-3, could not be told apart with the 87-base-pair reads, so those segments were excluded. A cluster of highly shared sequence variants was judged likely to represent a technical artifact of the sequencing pipeline. The authors suggested that the approach could potentially be extended to other disease states and immunological phenotypes. According to a later analysis, most CMV-associated TCR beta chains appeared to be HLA-restricted, and the HLA associations seemed to be driven largely by CMV exposure. Linkage disequilibrium might explain the correlated functional status among segregating V segments, but an unknown experimental factor could not be ruled out. For the cohort, immune exposure information was limited to CMV serostatus. HLA typing was unavailable for some donors at each locus, so association tests used only the typed subset. Compared with the approximately 670-donor mean, donors in an Asian-associated ancestry cluster had fewer N-insertions in productive TCRs, according to a later genetic analysis. A few of the identified cytomegalovirus-associated TCR beta chains were confirmed in vitro to be specific for cytomegalovirus antigens.

The method behind the library was the immunoSEQ multiplex PCR assay. For the multiplex PCR, a mixture combining 60 forward primers for TCR Vbeta segments and 13 reverse primers for TCR Jbeta segments was used. Amplification of the CDR3 region of rearranged TCR beta genes was performed with a multiplex PCR assay on genomic DNA. Amplified TCR beta libraries were sequenced as 87-base-pair reads on the Illumina HiSeq System. As for the authors' bioinformatics: Across the 670 or so repertoires, a later analysis counted about 81 million unique TCR beta chains, around 11 million of which were shared by at least two donors. A nearest-neighbor algorithm error-corrected the raw reads and collapsed the reads into unique sequences, merging closely related sequences to remove PCR and sequencing errors. To assign V, D and J gene segments, CDR3 sequences were aligned to IMGT reference sequences. Each retained sequence needed at least a six-nucleotide match to both a V gene segment and a J gene segment. Rearrangements were called productive when the CDR3 lacked stop codons and stayed in frame with V and J; all others were non-productive. CDR3 was defined according to IMGT convention as the region running from the second conserved V-encoded cysteine to the conserved J-encoded phenylalanine. The earlier analysis of about 640 of the donors excluded any sequence lacking an unambiguous match to a single V gene segment. In an earlier analysis of approximately 560 of the donors, a V segment was called functional when productive rearrangements were above 56.7%, and segregating when the standard deviation between donors exceeded 5%. A statistical classification framework was built for diagnosing cytomegalovirus status from the catalog of TCR beta chain sequences. V and J gene assignment, in a later analysis, came from comparing TCR nucleotide sequences with IMGT/GENE-DB human TR gene sequences. A later analysis assigned CDR3 sequences and most-parsimonious VDJ recombination scenarios with the TCRdist pipeline. In a later analysis, each TCR beta chain was defined by its CDR3 amino acid sequence together with its V-gene family, and reads lacking a unique V-gene family were excluded. To address suspected cross-contamination and a sequencing artifact, a later analysis removed 592 highly shared, low-generation-probability nucleotide sequences. For each public chain, a later analysis derived a clonal expansion index from normalized ranks of inferred template counts within each repertoire. In a later analysis, generation probabilities were computed with a VDJ recombination model fitted to out-of-frame rearrangements, and the resulting probabilities were checked against IGoR. A later analysis scored TCR-TCR, TCR-HLA and TCR-CMV co-occurrence with hypergeometric tests, applying a repertoire-size bias correction to TCR pairs. A later analysis estimated false discovery rates by permuting HLA or CMV assignments 20 times. In a later analysis, co-occurring TCRs were grouped with DBSCAN, and TCRdist sequence similarity was added when clustering was performed within HLA-allele-positive subsets. Repertoires with fewer than 30,000 or more than 120,000 public chains, plus five repertoires with anomalous nucleotide sharing, were excluded from co-occurrence clustering. Drawn from immuneACCESS, this table holds only the in-frame rearrangements with V and J called that TCRdb kept. Clones are partly lost; checked studies trace under half to an unresolved V gene and leave the rest unexplained. V and J calls and clone size are those listed in that table; D and trimming were worked out from the DNA. In all, the sample holds fewer than 200,000 clones, and around 80% of those were seen once. About 4.3% of the sample is in the top ten clones.

Regarding this clone: No antigen is known for it. One base away there is no much larger clone; base qualities are not given.

The germline V gene gives CDR1 as SGDLS and CDR2 as YYNGEE. Relative to germline, V is 4 bases shorter and J is 6 bases shorter, with 11 bases between their ends. The CDR3, cysteine through phenylalanine, is 13 amino acids long. Only the CDR3 region is kept as DNA, spanning 39 bases read in frame from base 1. In total, fewer than 750 healthy bone marrow donors made up the cohort. All cohort members were sampled while nominally healthy, although unrecorded immune exposures were likely present. The donor tested CMV seronegative, placing the donor among the 300 to 450 seronegative members of the cohort. A peripheral blood sample was provided by each donor, and peripheral blood mononuclear cells were used for TCR beta sequencing. Genomic DNA extraction from the blood cell samples was performed with the Qiagen DNeasy Blood Extraction Kit.

The specimen sequenced was PBMCs. The chain was built from TRBV9 and TRBJ1-5; the D gene cannot be resolved reliably. This receptor was obtained from a young man in good health and CMV-seronegative. The sequence in DNA is TGTGCCAGCAGCCCTAGTACGGGTCAGCCCCAGCATTTT. The translation is CASSPSTGQPQHF.